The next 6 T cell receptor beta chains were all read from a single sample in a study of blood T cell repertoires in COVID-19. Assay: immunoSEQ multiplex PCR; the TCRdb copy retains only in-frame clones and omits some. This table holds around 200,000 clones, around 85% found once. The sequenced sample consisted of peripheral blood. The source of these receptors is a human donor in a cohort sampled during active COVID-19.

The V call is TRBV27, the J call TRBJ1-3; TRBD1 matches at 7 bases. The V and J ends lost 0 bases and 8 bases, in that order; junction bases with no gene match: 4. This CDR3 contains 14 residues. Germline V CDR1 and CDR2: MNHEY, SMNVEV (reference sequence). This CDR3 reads CASSLSGQGDTIYF. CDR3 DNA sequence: TGTGCCAGCAGTTTATCGGGGCAGGGGGACACCATATATTTT.

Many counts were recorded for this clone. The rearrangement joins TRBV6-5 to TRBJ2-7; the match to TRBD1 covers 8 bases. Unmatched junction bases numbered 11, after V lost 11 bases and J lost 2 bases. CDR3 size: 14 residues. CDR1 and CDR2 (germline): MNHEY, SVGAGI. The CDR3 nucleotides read TGTGCCGTCCTGGGACAGGTGGACACCTACGAGCAGTACTTC. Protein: CAVLGQVDTYEQYF.

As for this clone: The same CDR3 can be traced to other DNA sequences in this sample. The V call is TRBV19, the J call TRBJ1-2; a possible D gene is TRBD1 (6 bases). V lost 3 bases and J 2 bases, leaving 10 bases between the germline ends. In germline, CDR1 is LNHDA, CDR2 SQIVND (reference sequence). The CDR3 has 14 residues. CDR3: CASSIGTGNYGYTF. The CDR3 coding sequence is TGTGCCAGTAGTATCGGTACAGGGAACTATGGCTACACCTTC.

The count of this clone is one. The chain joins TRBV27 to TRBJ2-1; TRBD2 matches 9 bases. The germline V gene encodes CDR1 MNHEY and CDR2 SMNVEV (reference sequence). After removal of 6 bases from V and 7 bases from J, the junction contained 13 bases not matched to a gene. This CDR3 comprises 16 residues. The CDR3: CASSARGASGTNEQFF. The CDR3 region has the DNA TGTGCCAGCAGCGCTAGGGGGGCTAGCGGGACAAATGAGCAGTTCTTC.

The DNA of the CDR3 is TGTGCCAGCAGCTTAGCGGGGGGGAATCAGCCCCAGCATTTT. It specifies CASSLAGGNQPQHF. The rearrangement joins TRBV7-2 to TRBJ1-5, with D maybe TRBD1 (5 bases). The CDR3 is made up of 14 amino acids. V was pared by 0 bases and J by 4 bases, with 7 bases between. The germline V gene has CDR1 SGHTA and CDR2 FQGNSA.

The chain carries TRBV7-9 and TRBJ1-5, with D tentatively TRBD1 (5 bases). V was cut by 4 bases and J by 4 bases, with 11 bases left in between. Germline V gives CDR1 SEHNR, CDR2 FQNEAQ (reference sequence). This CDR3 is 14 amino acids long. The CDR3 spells CASSSVGQNQPQHF. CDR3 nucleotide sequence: TGTGCCAGCAGCTCGGTGGGGCAGAATCAGCCCCAGCATTTT. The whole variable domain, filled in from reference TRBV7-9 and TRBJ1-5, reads DTGVSQNPRHKITKRGQNVTFRCDPISEHNRLYWYRQTLGQGPEFLTYFQNEAQLEKSRLLSDRFSAERPKGSFSTLEIQRTEQGDSAMYLCASSSVGQNQPQHFGDGTRLSIL.